The 28 T cell receptor beta chains presented below share a single source sample, sequenced in a study of regulatory T cells in long-lasting Graves disease. Sequencing libraries for TCR beta were prepared with iRepertoire HTBI primers and Arm-PCR of CDR3 regions. One entry per CDR3 protein results from TCRdb running MiXCR on the multiplex PCR reads. The sample shows hundreds of thousands of distinct CDR3 sequences, roughly 15% of them seen only once. As for time point: newly diagnosed GD, antithyroid drugs for less than 3 months. Construction of the TCR library relied on RNA isolated from PBMCs. Another study also made use of these data, one on T cells in Graves' hyperthyroidism and ophthalmopathy.

The starting material was peripheral blood mononuclear cells (PBMCs), obtained at new diagnosis, from a patient treated with antithyroid drugs. These receptor sequences come from a woman in her 30s with Graves disease.

The chain has TRBV9 and TRBJ1-4; weak D call: TRBD1 (5 bases). The CDR3 is 15 residues long. Germline loops: CDR1 SGDLS, CDR2 YYNGEE. V dropped 6 bases and J dropped 1 base, with 13 bases sitting between them. CDR3 nucleotide sequence: TGTGCCAGCAACCAAGAAGGGGTAACTAATGAAAAACTGTTTTTT. Translating it yields CASNQEGVTNEKLFF. Together with reference TRBV9 and TRBJ1-4, the CDR3 gives the full variable domain: DSGVTQTPKHLITATGQRVTLRCSPRSGDLSVYWYQQSLDQGLQFLIQYYNGEERAKGNILERFSAQQFPDLHSELNLSSLELGDSALYFCASNQEGVTNEKLFFGSGTQLSVL.

This clonotype was counted many times. This rearrangement joins TRBV2 to TRBJ2-3, with 7 bases identical to TRBD2. Germline V gene data show CDR1 as SNHLY and CDR2 as FYNNEI. The length of the CDR3 is 15 residues. V trimming: 2 bases; J trimming: 5 bases; junction bases outside the gene matches: 7. CDR3 in DNA: TGTGCCAGCAGTGAAACCCGACTAGCTGGAGATACGCAGTATTTT. Its protein product is CASSETRLAGDTQYF.

The sample holds a few counts of this clonotype. The chain joins TRBV7-2 to TRBJ1-3, with D unclear. The V gene's germline CDR1 is SGHTA and CDR2 FQGNSA. The V gene lost 3 bases and the J gene lost 4 bases, with 16 bases spanning the gap. This CDR3 region has 16 residues. CDR3 nucleotides: TGTGCCAGCAGCTTTATGGGCCGCAACGTGGGAAACACCATATATTTT. It translates to CASSFMGRNVGNTIYF. Combining the CDR3 with reference TRBV7-2 and TRBJ1-3 gives the whole variable domain GAGVSQSPSNKVTEKGKDVELRCDPISGHTALYWYRQSLGQGLEFLIYFQGNSAPDKSGLPSDRFSAERTGGSVSTLTIQRTQQEDSAVYLCASSFMGRNVGNTIYFGEGSWLTVV.

As concerns this clonotype: A much larger clone differs by one base, so this may be a read error. The J gene is TRBJ2-7, the V gene TRBV20-1, with D possibly TRBD2 on 5 matching bases. Germline CDR1 reads DFQATT; CDR2 reads SNEGSKA (reference sequence). The CDR3 has 14 amino acids. Deletions cut 6 bases from V and 1 base from J, with 16 bases between. The CDR3 loop is CSALNGLASYEQYF. CDR3 in DNA: TGCAGTGCCCTCAATGGGCTAGCTTCCTACGAGCAGTACTTC.

This clonotype has at least ten counts. As DNA, the CDR3 is TGTGCCAGCACCATGGGACGGGAGCGGGGAGGAAAACTGTTTTTT. This gives the protein CASTMGRERGGKLFF. The chain uses TRBV12-3 or TRBV12-4 and TRBJ1-4, with a tentative D call TRBD1 (5 bases). The V gene lost 7 bases and the J gene lost 10 bases, with 22 bases spanning the gap. CDR3 size: 15 residues.

In regard to this clonotype: One junction end disagrees with the germline gene, perhaps due to a read error. The chain recombines TRBV12-3 or TRBV12-4 with TRBJ2-2; D tentatively fits TRBD1 or TRBD2 (6 bases each). The CDR3 spans 15 residues. This chain's CDR3 is CASSLGTINTGGLFF. The CDR3 bases are TGTGCCAGCAGTTTGGGGACAATCAACACCGGGGGGCTGTTTTTT.

The rearrangement uses TRBV5-1 and TRBJ2-7; D ambiguous. V was pared by 1 base and J by 3 bases, with 8 bases between. CDR1 is SGHRS and CDR2 is YFSETQ in the germline V gene. CDR3 size: 13 residues. The DNA for the CDR3 is TGCGCCAGCAGCTTGTTATCCCGCTACGAGCAGTACTTC. Translating it yields CASSLLSRYEQYF. Filled out from reference TRBV5-1 and TRBJ2-7, the complete variable domain reads KAGVTQTPRYLIKTRGQQVTLSCSPISGHRSVSWYQQTPGQGLQFLFEYFSETQRNKGNFPGRFSGRQFSNSRSEMNVSTLELGDSALYLCASSLLSRYEQYFGPGTRLTVT.

This clonotype was counted ten times or more. The chain joins TRBV30 to TRBJ1-1; perhaps TRBD1 as D (6 bases). With 1 base removed from V and 5 bases from J, the gap between germline ends came to 14 bases. The CDR3 totals 14 residues. Germline-derived CDR1 and CDR2 are GTSNPN and SVGIG (reference sequence). The CDR3 bases are TGTGCCTGGAGTGCGCTCAGGGGAGGAACTGAAGCTTTCTTT. It specifies CAWSALRGGTEAFF. The whole variable domain, remainder taken from reference TRBV30 and TRBJ1-1, is SQTIHQWPATLVQPVGSPLSLECTVEGTSNPNLYWYRQAAGRGLQLLFYSVGIGQISSEVPQNLSASRPQDRQFILSSKKLLLSDSGFYLCAWSALRGGTEAFFGQGTRLTVV.

The sample holds many counts of this clonotype. J is TRBJ1-2 and V is TRBV6-1; TRBD1 might be the D (5 bases). Germline assignment: CDR1 MNHNS and CDR2 SASEGT. The V gene lost 0 bases and the J gene lost 8 bases, with 19 bases spanning the gap. The length of the CDR3 is 16 residues. Here the CDR3 DNA reads TGTGCCAGCAGTGAAGCGGGGGACTGGGAGGTATACGGCTACACCTTC. This gives the protein CASSEAGDWEVYGYTF.

Ten or more counts support this clonotype. The V and J genes are TRBV29-1 and TRBJ1-5; a weak D match, TRBD1 (5 bases). Germline V gene lookup returns CDR1 SQVTM and CDR2 ANQGSEA. V lost 3 bases to trimming and J lost 1 base, with 10 bases between them. The CDR3 contains 14 residues. The CDR3 nucleotides are TGCAGCGTTGAGGATCCAGGGAGCAATCAGCCCCAGCATTTT. Amino acid sequence: CSVEDPGSNQPQHF.

The rearrangement joins TRBV4-1 to TRBJ1-1; 8 bases map to TRBD1. The CDR3 is 16 residues long. Germline trimming cut 4 bases from V and 2 bases from J; bases unmatched to any gene: 9. Germline V lookup: CDR1 MGHRA, CDR2 YSYEKL. The CDR3 nucleotides read TGCGCCAGCAGCCTAGGACAGGGCTCGTTTAACACTGAAGCTTTCTTT. Protein product: CASSLGQGSFNTEAFF.

For this clonotype: A much larger clone differs from this one at a single base, so this may be a read error. The chain employs TRBV6-2 or TRBV6-3 and TRBJ1-4; maybe TRBD1 (5 bases). This CDR3 region has 15 residues. CDR1 MNHEY and CDR2 SVGEGT come from the germline V gene. Between the trimmed V and J ends, which lost 0 bases and 7 bases, there was a span of 12 bases. CDR3 DNA sequence: TGTGCCAGCAGTTACTCGGGGGGAAGTCGTGAAAAACTGTTTTTT. This codes for CASSYSGGSREKLFF.

This clonotype was seen many times. V usage is TRBV5-1 and J usage is TRBJ2-1; 8 positions match TRBD2. V gave up 1 base and J gave up 10 bases; unmatched junction bases: 7. The germline gives CDR1 SGHRS, CDR2 YFSETQ. The CDR3 loop spans 14 amino acids. CDR3 bases: TGCGCCAGCAGCTTGCGGGGGGGGACCCTGGAGCAGTTCTTC. Translating it yields CASSLRGGTLEQFF. The full variable domain, its missing parts supplied by reference TRBV5-1 and TRBJ2-1, is KAGVTQTPRYLIKTRGQQVTLSCSPISGHRSVSWYQQTPGQGLQFLFEYFSETQRNKGNFPGRFSGRQFSNSRSEMNVSTLELGDSALYLCASSLRGGTLEQFFGPGTRLTVL.

This clonotype was seen at least ten times. V is TRBV6-5 and J is TRBJ2-7; D gene ambiguous. CDR1 is MNHEY and CDR2 is SVGAGI in the germline V gene. Trimming shortened V by 0 bases and J by 1 base, and 7 bases separated the two germline ends. CDR3 size: 14 residues. CDR3 protein: CASSYSEISYEQYF. CDR3 DNA: TGTGCCAGCAGTTACTCGGAGATATCCTACGAGCAGTACTTC.

This clonotype was detected ten times or more. The chain combines TRBV5-5 with TRBJ2-7; D perhaps matches TRBD2 (5 bases). The CDR3 consists of 13 residues. Germline-derived CDR1 and CDR2 are SGHKS and YYEKEE (reference sequence). The V end lost 1 base, the J end lost 5 bases, and 10 bases lay between the germline ends. The CDR3 reads CASSLNPRDEQYF. DNA for the CDR3: TGTGCCAGCAGCTTGAATCCGAGGGACGAGCAGTACTTC.

The V gene is TRBV18, the J gene TRBJ1-5; D unclear. Trimming took 3 bases from V and 7 from J, leaving 16 bases between them. This CDR3 region has 15 residues. Germline V gene sequence: CDR1 KGHSH, CDR2 LQKENI. CDR3 amino acids: CASSPEWGVGQPQHF. CDR3 coding DNA: TGTGCCAGCTCACCCGAATGGGGAGTCGGGCAGCCCCAGCATTTT.

This clonotype turned up a few times. The chain combines TRBV9 with TRBJ1-1; tentative D call: TRBD1 (5 bases). The CDR3 extends over 11 amino acids. V lost 7 bases to trimming and J lost 10 bases, with 14 bases between them. Germline assignment: CDR1 SGDLS and CDR2 YYNGEE. For the CDR3, the DNA is TGTGCCAGCTCCACGGACAAACGAGCTTTCTTT. Residues: CASSTDKRAFF.

This clonotype has ten or more counts. The DNA of the CDR3 is TGTGCCAGCATTAATTCCCTGGGGGGAATGAACACTGAAGCTTTCTTT. It encodes CASINSLGGMNTEAFF. This sequence joins TRBV28 and TRBJ1-1; D is perhaps TRBD1 (5 bases). This CDR3 has 16 residues. Trimming cost V 7 bases and J 0 bases, with 18 bases left between them. Germline CDR1 is MDHEN and CDR2 is SYDVKM.

For this clonotype: Being one base from a much bigger clone, this may be a read error. The J gene is TRBJ1-1, the V gene TRBV29-1, with unresolved D. This CDR3 has 11 amino acids. The germline V gene has CDR1 SQVTM and CDR2 ANQGSEA. CDR3 DNA sequence: TGCAGCGTTGTACAGAACATTGAAGCTTTCTTT. Translating gives CSVVQNIEAFF.

Of note for this clonotype: A read error is likely here: a far larger clone is one base away. J is TRBJ2-7 and V is TRBV6-9; TRBD2 aligns across 13 bases. Per the germline V gene, CDR1 is MNHGY and CDR2 is SVAAGI. This CDR3 spans 21 amino acids. Germline trimming cut 10 bases from V and 0 bases from J; bases unmatched to any gene: 24. CDR3 DNA sequence: TGTGCCACCGCCCAACAGGGCCCCGCACCGGGACTAGCGGGAATCTCCTACGAGCAGTACTTC. The encoded protein is CATAQQGPAPGLAGISYEQYF.

This clonotype was found a few times. The V call is TRBV6-5, the J call TRBJ2-2; TRBD2 is a possible D gene (5 bases). Germline CDR1 and CDR2: MNHEY and SVGAGI. Trimming stripped 2 bases from V and 4 bases from J, with 11 bases between. This CDR3 has 15 amino acids. The CDR3, as DNA: TGTGCCAGCAGTTACGAGACTACCCTCACCGGGGAGCTGTTTTTT. Amino acid sequence: CASSYETTLTGELFF.

The V and J genes are TRBV9 and TRBJ2-1; the D gene is possibly TRBD2 (6 bases). Per the germline V gene, CDR1 is SGDLS and CDR2 is YYNGEE. V dropped 4 bases and J dropped 7 bases, with 24 bases sitting between them. This CDR3 contains 17 residues. The CDR3 nucleotides are TGTGCCAGCAGCCCCCATGGGGAGGACCGGGTGAGAAATGAGCAGTTCTTC. This encodes CASSPHGEDRVRNEQFF.

There are many counts of this clonotype. The rearrangement uses TRBV28 and TRBJ1-1; weak D call: TRBD1 (6 bases). Looked up from germline, CDR1 is MDHEN and CDR2 is SYDVKM. The CDR3 totals 12 residues. Trimming removed 6 bases at V and 4 bases at J, with 9 bases between. For the CDR3, the DNA is TGTGCCAGCAGCCTCAGGGGCACTGAAGCTTTCTTT. Protein: CASSLRGTEAFF.

This clonotype came up many times. V is TRBV12-3 or TRBV12-4 and J is TRBJ2-1, with 9 bases that match TRBD1. V was clipped by 4 bases and J by 0 bases; unmatched bases: 22. The CDR3 consists of 22 residues. The CDR3 reads CASSYLLSPGTGKRSSYNEQFF. CDR3 in DNA: TGTGCCAGCAGTTATTTACTATCCCCCGGGACAGGGAAACGGAGCTCCTACAATGAGCAGTTCTTC.

This clonotype has ten or more counts. The chain employs TRBV12-3 or TRBV12-4 and TRBJ1-3; 8 bases fit TRBD1. V shed 2 bases, J shed 7 bases, and the junction held 4 bases outside the gene matches. This CDR3 has 14 residues. The DNA of the CDR3 is TGTGCCAGCAGTTTATGGACAGGGAGGAACACCATATATTTT. It yields the protein CASSLWTGRNTIYF.

Details on this clonotype: One base away lies a much larger clone, so this may be a sequencing read error. V is TRBV24-1 and J is TRBJ2-5, with TRBD1 matching over 12 bases. This CDR3 has 16 residues. Germline CDR1 is KGHDR and CDR2 is SFDVKD. CDR3 nucleotide sequence: TGTGCCACCGGTGACACCGGGACAGGGGGCCGCGAGACCCAGTACTTC. Its translation: CATGDTGTGGRETQYF.

This clonotype was counted ten times or more. The chain couples TRBV28 to TRBJ2-7; the D is unclear. Trimming took off 9 bases at V and 2 bases at J, with 11 bases between the two ends. This CDR3 is built from 12 residues. CDR1 and CDR2 (germline): MDHEN, SYDVKM. CDR3 sequence: CASVFDAYEQYF. The CDR3 region has the DNA TGTGCCAGTGTGTTCGATGCCTACGAGCAGTACTTC.

This clonotype was seen ten or more times. The rearrangement joins TRBV20-1 to TRBJ2-5, with TRBD1 matching over 9 bases. This CDR3 spans 15 amino acids. The J segment lost 5 bases and the V segment lost 3 bases, leaving 10 bases of the junction unmatched. Germline-derived CDR1 and CDR2 are DFQATT and SNEGSKA (reference sequence). CDR3 in DNA: TGCAGTGCTAGGAGCATACAGGGGGCTGGGGAGACCCAGTACTTC. As protein: CSARSIQGAGETQYF.